Sequencing of this TCR beta chain was carried out in a study of T cell clonotyping in hematopoietic cell transplantation. Documented time point: recipient sample about 28 days before transplant, after cytoreduction. Samples: about 28 days before transplant, then days 30, 100 and 180 after. CDR1 and CDR2 from the germline V gene are SGHRS and YFSETQ. V lost 0 bases and J 0 bases, leaving 6 bases between the germline ends. This CDR3 has 14 residues. TCRdb's copy holds only in-frame clones and misses some; the assay was immunoSEQ multiplex PCR. Of about 76,000 clones listed, around 96% are singletons. Concerning this clone itself: Its antigen is undetermined.

Study conclusions and caveats: Cells were unsorted, so CD4 and CD8 contributions were not separated. Pathologically expanded recipient clonotypes increased progressively from day 30 to day 180 as diversity fell.

The sequence was obtained from a woman aged 45-65 years with acute myeloid leukemia. Some clones in this sample may be carry-over from other donors' samples. V and J are TRBV5-1 and TRBJ1-1; the D is unclear. The material sequenced was peripheral blood mononuclear cells, taken before stem cell transplant. CDR3 sequence: CASSLVPVNTEAFF. CDR3 coding DNA: TGCGCCAGCAGCTTGGTCCCAGTGAACACTGAAGCTTTCTTT.